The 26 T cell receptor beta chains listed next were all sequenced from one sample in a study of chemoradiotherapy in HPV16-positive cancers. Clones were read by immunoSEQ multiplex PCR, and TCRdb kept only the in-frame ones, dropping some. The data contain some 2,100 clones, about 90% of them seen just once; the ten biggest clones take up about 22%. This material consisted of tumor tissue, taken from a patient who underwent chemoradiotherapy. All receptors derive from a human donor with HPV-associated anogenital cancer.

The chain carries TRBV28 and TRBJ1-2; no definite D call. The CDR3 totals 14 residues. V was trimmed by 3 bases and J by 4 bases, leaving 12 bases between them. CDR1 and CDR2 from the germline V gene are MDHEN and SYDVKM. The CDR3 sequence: CASSLREELYGYTF. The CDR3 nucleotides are TGTGCCAGCAGTTTGAGAGAGGAACTCTATGGCTACACCTTC.

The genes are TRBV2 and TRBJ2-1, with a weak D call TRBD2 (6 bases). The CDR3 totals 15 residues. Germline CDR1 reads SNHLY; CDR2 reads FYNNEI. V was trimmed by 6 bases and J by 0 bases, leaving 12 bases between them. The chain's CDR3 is CASSRDLSSYNEQFF. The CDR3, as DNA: TGTGCCAGCAGCCGGGACTTAAGCTCCTACAATGAGCAGTTCTTC.

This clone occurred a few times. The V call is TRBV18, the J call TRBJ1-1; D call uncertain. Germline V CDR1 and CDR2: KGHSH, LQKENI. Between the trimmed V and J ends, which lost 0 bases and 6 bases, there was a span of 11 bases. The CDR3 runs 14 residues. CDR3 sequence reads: CASSPPDGWAEAFF. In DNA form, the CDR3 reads TGTGCCAGCTCACCACCGGATGGGTGGGCTGAAGCTTTCTTT.

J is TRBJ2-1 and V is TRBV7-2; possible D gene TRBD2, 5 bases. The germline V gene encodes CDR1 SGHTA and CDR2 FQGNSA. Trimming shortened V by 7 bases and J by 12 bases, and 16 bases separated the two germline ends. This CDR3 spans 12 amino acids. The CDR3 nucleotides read TGTGCCAGCACCCGAGGTAGCGAAGGGCAGTTCTTC. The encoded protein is CASTRGSEGQFF.

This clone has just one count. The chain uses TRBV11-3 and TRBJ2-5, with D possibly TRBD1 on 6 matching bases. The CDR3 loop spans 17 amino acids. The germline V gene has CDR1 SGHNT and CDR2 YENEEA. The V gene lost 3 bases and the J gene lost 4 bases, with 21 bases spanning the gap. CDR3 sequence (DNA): TGTGCCAGCAGCTTCCCCCCCGTAACACAGGGTCGAGAGACCCAGTACTTC. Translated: CASSFPPVTQGRETQYF. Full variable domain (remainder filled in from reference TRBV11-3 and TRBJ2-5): EAGVVQSPRYKIIEKKQPVAFWCNPISGHNTLYWYLQNLGQGPELLIRYENEEAVDDSQLPKDRFSAERLKGVDSTLKIQPAELGDSAVYLCASSFPPVTQGRETQYFGPGTRLLVL.

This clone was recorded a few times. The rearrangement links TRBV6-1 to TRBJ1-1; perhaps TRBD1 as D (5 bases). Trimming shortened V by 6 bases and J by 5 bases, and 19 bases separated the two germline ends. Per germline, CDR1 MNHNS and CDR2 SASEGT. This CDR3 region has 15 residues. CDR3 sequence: CASSQIPGRTTEAFF. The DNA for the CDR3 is TGTGCCAGCAGCCAAATTCCGGGACGGACTACTGAAGCTTTCTTT.

CDR3 in amino acids: CASSEWDFNYGYTF. The CDR3 coding sequence is TGTGCCAGCAGTGAATGGGATTTTAACTATGGCTACACCTTC. The J gene is TRBJ1-2, the V gene TRBV6-1; no firm D call. The germline gives CDR1 MNHNS, CDR2 SASEGT. V lost 2 bases to trimming and J lost 1 base, with 8 bases between them. The CDR3 spans 14 residues.

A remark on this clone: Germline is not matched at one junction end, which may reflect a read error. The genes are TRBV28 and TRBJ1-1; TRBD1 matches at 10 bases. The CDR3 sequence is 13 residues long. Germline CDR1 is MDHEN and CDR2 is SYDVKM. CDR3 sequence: CASSLGTGARGLF. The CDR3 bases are TGTGCCAGCAGTTTAGGGACAGGGGCCCGAGGGCTCTTT.

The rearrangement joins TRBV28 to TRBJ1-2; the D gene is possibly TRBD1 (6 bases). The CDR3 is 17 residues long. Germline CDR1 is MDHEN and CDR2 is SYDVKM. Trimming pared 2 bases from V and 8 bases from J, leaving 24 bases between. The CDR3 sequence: CASSLPLPRAGARGYTF. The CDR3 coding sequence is TGTGCCAGCAGTTTACCCCTCCCTCGGGCAGGGGCAAGGGGCTACACCTTC.

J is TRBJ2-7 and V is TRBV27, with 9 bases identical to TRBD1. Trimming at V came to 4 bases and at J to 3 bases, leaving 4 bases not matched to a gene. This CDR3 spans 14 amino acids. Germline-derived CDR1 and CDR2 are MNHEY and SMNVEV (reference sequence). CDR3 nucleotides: TGTGCCAGCAGTTGGGGGACAGGGTTCTACGAGCAGTACTTC. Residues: CASSWGTGFYEQYF.

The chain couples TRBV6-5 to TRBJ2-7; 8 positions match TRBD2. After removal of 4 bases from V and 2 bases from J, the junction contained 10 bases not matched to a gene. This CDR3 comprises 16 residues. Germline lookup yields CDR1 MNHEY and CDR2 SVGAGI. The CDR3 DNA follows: TGTGCCAGCAGTTCCTTCGACAGGCGGGGGGCCTACGAGCAGTACTTC. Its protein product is CASSSFDRRGAYEQYF.

The CDR3 DNA reads TGTGCCAGTAGCGGGAGGATGAGCTCTGGGGCCAACGTCCTGACTTTC. This codes for CASSGRMSSGANVLTF. The chain employs TRBV7-9 and TRBJ2-6; 10 bases map to TRBD2. Germline assignment: CDR1 SEHNR and CDR2 FQNEAQ (reference sequence). Losses at the gene ends were 9 bases for V and 0 bases for J; bases not matched to a gene: 5. The CDR3 runs 16 residues.

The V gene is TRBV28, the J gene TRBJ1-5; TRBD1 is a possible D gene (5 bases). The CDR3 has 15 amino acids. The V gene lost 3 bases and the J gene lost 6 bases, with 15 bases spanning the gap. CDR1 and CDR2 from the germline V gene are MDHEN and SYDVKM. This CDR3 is CASSFLGLGGQPQHF. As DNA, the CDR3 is TGTGCCAGCAGTTTTCTGGGGTTGGGGGGTCAGCCCCAGCATTTT.

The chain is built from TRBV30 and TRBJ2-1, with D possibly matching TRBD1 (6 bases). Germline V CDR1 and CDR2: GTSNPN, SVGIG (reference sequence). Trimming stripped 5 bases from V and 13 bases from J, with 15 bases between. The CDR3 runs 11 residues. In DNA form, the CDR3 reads TGTGCCTGGGGTACCAACAGGGATCAGTTCTTC. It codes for CAWGTNRDQFF.

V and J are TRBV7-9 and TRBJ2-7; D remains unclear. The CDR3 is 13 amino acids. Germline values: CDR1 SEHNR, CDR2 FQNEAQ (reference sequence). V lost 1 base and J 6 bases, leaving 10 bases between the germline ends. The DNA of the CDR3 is TGTGCCAGCAGCTTAGAATGGCGAGGCGAGCAGTACTTC. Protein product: CASSLEWRGEQYF.

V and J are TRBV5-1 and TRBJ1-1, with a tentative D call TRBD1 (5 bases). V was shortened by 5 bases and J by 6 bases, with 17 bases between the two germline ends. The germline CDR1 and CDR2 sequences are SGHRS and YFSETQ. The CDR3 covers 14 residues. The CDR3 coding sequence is TGCGCCAGCAGTTCTCAGGGTGCGGAGGCTGAAGCTTTCTTT. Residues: CASSSQGAEAEAFF.

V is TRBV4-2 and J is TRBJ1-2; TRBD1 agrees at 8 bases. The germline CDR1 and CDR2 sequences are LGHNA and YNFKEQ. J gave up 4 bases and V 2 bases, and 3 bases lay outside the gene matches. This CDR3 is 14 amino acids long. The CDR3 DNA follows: TGTGCCAGCAGCCAAACAGGGGGAGGCTATGGCTACACCTTC. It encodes CASSQTGGGYGYTF.

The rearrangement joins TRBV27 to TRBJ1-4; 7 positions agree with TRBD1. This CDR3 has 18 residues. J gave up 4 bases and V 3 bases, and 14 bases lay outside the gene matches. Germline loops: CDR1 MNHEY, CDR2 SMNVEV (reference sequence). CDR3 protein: CASSLYPPRGQFNEKLFF. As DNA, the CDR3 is TGTGCCAGCAGTTTGTACCCTCCTAGGGGACAGTTTAATGAAAAACTGTTTTTT.

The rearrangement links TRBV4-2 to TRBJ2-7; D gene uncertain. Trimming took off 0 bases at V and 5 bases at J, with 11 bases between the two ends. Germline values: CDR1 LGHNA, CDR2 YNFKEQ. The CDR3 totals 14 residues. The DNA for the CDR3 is TGTGCCAGCAGCCAAGATCACTCACCTGACGAGCAGTACTTC. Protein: CASSQDHSPDEQYF.

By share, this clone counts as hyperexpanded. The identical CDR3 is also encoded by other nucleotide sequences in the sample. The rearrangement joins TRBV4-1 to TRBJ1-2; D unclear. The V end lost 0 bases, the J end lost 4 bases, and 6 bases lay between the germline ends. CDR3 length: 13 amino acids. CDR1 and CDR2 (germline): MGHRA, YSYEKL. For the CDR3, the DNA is TGCGCCAGCAGCCAAGATCGAGGCTATGGCTACACCTTC. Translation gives CASSQDRGYGYTF.

The CDR3 DNA sequence: TGCAGCGGACAGGGGGCCAACTATGGCTACACCTTC. Protein product: CSGQGANYGYTF. V gene TRBV29-1 combines with J gene TRBJ1-2, with 10 bases fitting TRBD1. The CDR3 sequence is 12 residues long. Germline CDR1 is SQVTM and CDR2 is ANQGSEA. The ends lost 7 bases at V and 2 bases at J; junction bases unmatched: 1.

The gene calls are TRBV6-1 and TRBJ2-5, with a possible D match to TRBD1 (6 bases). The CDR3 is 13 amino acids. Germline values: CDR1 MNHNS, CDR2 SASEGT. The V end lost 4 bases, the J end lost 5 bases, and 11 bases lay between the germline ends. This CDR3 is CASSGTADETQYF. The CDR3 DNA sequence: TGTGCCAGCAGTGGGACAGCGGATGAGACCCAGTACTTC.

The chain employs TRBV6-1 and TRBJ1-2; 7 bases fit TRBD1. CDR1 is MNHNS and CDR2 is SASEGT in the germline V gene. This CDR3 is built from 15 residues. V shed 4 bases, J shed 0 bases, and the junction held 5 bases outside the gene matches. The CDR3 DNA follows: TGTGCCAGCAGTGTCGCCGGGACAGCTAACTATGGCTACACCTTC. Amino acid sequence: CASSVAGTANYGYTF.

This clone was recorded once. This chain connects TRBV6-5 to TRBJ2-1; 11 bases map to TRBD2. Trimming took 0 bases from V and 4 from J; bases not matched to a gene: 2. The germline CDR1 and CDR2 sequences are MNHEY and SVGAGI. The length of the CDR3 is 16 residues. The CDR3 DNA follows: TGTGCCAGCAGTTACTCAGTAGCGGGAGGGTACAATGAGCAGTTCTTC. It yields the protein CASSYSVAGGYNEQFF.

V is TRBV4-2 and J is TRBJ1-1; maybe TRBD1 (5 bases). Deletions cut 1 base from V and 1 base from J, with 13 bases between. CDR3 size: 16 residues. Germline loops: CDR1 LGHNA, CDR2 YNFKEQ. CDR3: CASSQGTGQGNTEAFF. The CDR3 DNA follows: TGTGCCAGCAGCCAAGGGACGGGCCAGGGGAACACTGAAGCTTTCTTT.

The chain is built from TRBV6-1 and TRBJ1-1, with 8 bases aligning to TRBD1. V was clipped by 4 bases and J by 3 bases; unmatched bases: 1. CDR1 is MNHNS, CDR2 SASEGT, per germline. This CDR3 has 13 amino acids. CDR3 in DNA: TGTGCCAGCAGTGCGGACAGGGACACTGAAGCTTTCTTT. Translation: CASSADRDTEAFF.